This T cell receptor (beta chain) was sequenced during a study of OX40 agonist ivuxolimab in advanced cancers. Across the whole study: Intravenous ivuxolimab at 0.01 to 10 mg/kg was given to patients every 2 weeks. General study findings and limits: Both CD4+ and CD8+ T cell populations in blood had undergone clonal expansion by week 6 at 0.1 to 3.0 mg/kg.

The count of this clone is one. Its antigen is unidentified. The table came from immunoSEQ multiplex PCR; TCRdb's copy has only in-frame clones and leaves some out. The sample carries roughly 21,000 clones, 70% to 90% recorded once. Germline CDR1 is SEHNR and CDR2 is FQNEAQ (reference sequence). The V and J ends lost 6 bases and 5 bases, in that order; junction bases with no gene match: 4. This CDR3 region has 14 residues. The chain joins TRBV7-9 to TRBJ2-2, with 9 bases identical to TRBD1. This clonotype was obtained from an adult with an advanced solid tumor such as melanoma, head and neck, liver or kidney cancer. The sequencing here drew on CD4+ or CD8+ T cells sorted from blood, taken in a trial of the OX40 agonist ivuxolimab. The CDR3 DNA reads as TGTGCCAGCAGACAGGGGGCGGGAACCGGGGAGCTGTTTTTT. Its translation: CASRQGAGTGELFF.